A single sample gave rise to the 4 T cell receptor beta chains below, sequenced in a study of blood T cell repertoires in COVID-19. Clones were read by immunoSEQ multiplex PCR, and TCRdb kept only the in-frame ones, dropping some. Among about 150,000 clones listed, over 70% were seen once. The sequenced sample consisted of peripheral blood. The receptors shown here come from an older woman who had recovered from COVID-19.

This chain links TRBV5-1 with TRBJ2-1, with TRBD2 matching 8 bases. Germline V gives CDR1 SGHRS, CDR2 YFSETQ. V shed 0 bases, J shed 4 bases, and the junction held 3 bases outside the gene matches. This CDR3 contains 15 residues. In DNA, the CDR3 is TGCGCCAGCAGCTTGGGGGTAGCGGGATACAATGAGCAGTTCTTC. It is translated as CASSLGVAGYNEQFF.

The CDR3 DNA follows: TGTGCCAGCAGCCCCGGGGGGCCGGGGCGAGGCGCTGAAGCTTTCTTT. Residues: CASSPGGPGRGAEAFF. The chain links TRBV7-3 to TRBJ1-1, with D possibly matching TRBD1 (6 bases). The V end lost 5 bases, the J end lost 6 bases, and 22 bases lay between the germline ends. Germline CDR1 SGHTA, CDR2 FQGTGA. CDR3 length: 16 amino acids.

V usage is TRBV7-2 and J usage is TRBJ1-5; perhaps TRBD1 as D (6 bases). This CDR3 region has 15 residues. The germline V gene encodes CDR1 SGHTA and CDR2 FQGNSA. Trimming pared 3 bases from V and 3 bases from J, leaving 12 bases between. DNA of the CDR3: TGTGCCAGCAGCTTCTATCGGGACACCAATCAGCCCCAGCATTTT. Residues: CASSFYRDTNQPQHF.

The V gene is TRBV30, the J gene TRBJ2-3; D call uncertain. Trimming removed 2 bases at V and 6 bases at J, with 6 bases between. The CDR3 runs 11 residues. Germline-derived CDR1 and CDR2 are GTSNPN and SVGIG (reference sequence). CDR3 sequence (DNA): TGTGCCTGGAGTCCAGTCGATACGCAGTATTTT. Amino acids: CAWSPVDTQYF.